One sample yielded the 23 T cell receptor beta chains listed below, sequenced in a study of blood T cell repertoires in COVID-19. The protocol was immunoSEQ multiplex PCR, while the TCRdb copy is restricted to in-frame clones and leaves out a portion. Among fewer than 250,000 clones listed, 85% to 90% were seen once. Sequencing input: peripheral blood. These receptors came from a young man with COVID-19, enrolled during active disease.

This chain joins TRBV4-1 and TRBJ1-2; 10 bases line up with TRBD1. The CDR3 contains 17 residues. Germline values: CDR1 MGHRA, CDR2 YSYEKL. The junction had 9 bases not matched to a gene; V was cut back by 0 bases and J by 5 bases. The chain's CDR3 is CASSQDGRDRGLYGYTF. CDR3 nucleotide sequence: TGCGCCAGCAGCCAAGATGGGCGGGACAGGGGACTGTATGGCTACACCTTC.

The CDR3 bases are TGTGCCACCAGTGCCCCAATTTTCCATGAGCAGTTCTTC. Its protein is CATSAPIFHEQFF. The chain uses TRBV24-1 and TRBJ2-1; no clear D. Germline V CDR1 and CDR2: KGHDR, SFDVKD. V lost 5 bases and J lost 8, with 12 bases in between. The CDR3 contains 13 residues.

The V call is TRBV4-3, the J call TRBJ1-1; TRBD1 is a possible D gene (5 bases). This CDR3 region has 13 residues. CDR1 and CDR2 (germline): LGHNA, YSLEER. V was trimmed by 0 bases and J by 10 bases, leaving 12 bases between them. The CDR3 region has the DNA TGCGCCAGCAGCCAAGAGGGGCAGGGTGTAGCTTTCTTT. This codes for CASSQEGQGVAFF.

The chain carries TRBV18 and TRBJ2-2, with TRBD2 matching over 10 bases. The CDR3 length is 16 residues. V lost 2 bases and J lost 0; bases outside the gene matches: 0. Germline V CDR1 and CDR2: KGHSH, LQKENI. This chain's CDR3 is CASSPSGGANTGELFF. The CDR3 region has the DNA TGTGCCAGCTCACCAAGCGGGGGGGCGAACACCGGGGAGCTGTTTTTT. The whole variable domain, filled in from reference TRBV18 and TRBJ2-2, reads NAGVMQNPRHLVRRRGQEARLRCSPMKGHSHVYWYRQLPEEGLKFMVYLQKENIIDESGMPKERFSAEFPKEGPSILRIQQVVRGDSAAYFCASSPSGGANTGELFFGEGSRLTVL.

V usage is TRBV27 and J usage is TRBJ1-2; D gene uncertain. The V gene's germline CDR1 is MNHEY and CDR2 SMNVEV (reference sequence). V was shortened by 7 bases and J by 4 bases, with 16 bases between the two germline ends. CDR3 size: 14 residues. In nucleotides, the CDR3 is TGTGCCAGCAAAAAAGGACCGGGGAGCTATGGCTACACCTTC. Translated: CASKKGPGSYGYTF.

The CDR3 here is CASSQVDRDTGELFF. CDR3 nucleotide sequence: TGCGCCAGCAGCCAAGTAGACAGGGACACCGGGGAGCTGTTTTTT. This chain uses TRBV4-3 with TRBJ2-2, with 7 bases fitting TRBD1. The CDR3 consists of 15 residues. CDR1 and CDR2 (germline): LGHNA, YSLEER. V trimming: 1 base; J trimming: 3 bases; junction bases outside the gene matches: 2.

The J gene is TRBJ2-1, the V gene TRBV10-1; D is ambiguous. V lost 0 bases and J 5 bases, leaving 20 bases between the germline ends. There are 18 residues in the CDR3. Germline CDR1 reads WNHNN; CDR2 reads SYGVQD (reference sequence). The chain's CDR3 is CASSESGTTDDRNNEQFF. DNA for the CDR3: TGCGCCAGCAGTGAGTCTGGCACTACCGACGATAGGAACAATGAGCAGTTCTTC.

The chain recombines TRBV20-1 with TRBJ2-5; D might be TRBD1 (5 bases). The CDR3 covers 11 residues. Deletions cut 3 bases from V and 3 bases from J, with 5 bases between. Looked up from germline, CDR1 is DFQATT and CDR2 is SNEGSKA (reference sequence). The CDR3 DNA sequence: TGCAGTGCTAGGACAGAAGAGACCCAGTACTTC. This translates into CSARTEETQYF.

The chain recombines TRBV2 with TRBJ1-1, with TRBD1 as a possible D gene (6 bases). Between the trimmed V and J ends, which lost 7 bases and 0 bases, there was a span of 12 bases. The germline V gene has CDR1 SNHLY and CDR2 FYNNEI. The CDR3 length is 14 residues. The CDR3 region is CASINGQMNTEAFF. CDR3 bases: TGTGCCAGCATAAATGGACAGATGAACACTGAAGCTTTCTTT.

The chain uses TRBV10-2 and TRBJ1-6; 9 positions match TRBD1. The CDR3 runs 17 residues. With 2 bases clipped from V and 7 bases from J, the junction kept 9 bases outside the gene matches. Germline CDR1 reads WSHSY; CDR2 reads SAAADI. The CDR3 DNA sequence: TGCGCCAGCAGTGAGCCTAGGACAGGGGCGAGCAATTCACCCCTCCACTTT. Protein product: CASSEPRTGASNSPLHF.

The sample holds one count of this clone. The chain employs TRBV5-6 and TRBJ1-1; D is ambiguous. The CDR3 sequence is 15 residues long. Per the germline V gene, CDR1 is SGHDT and CDR2 is YYEEEE. Trimming left V 4 bases short and J 0 bases short, with 13 bases between. The CDR3 reads CASSLTTEMNTEAFF. In nucleotides, the CDR3 is TGTGCCAGCAGCCTGACTACCGAAATGAACACTGAAGCTTTCTTT.

The chain has TRBV2 and TRBJ2-1; TRBD2 aligns across 15 bases. Germline trimming cut 3 bases from V and 3 bases from J; bases unmatched to any gene: 6. The CDR3 has 18 residues. Germline loops: CDR1 SNHLY, CDR2 FYNNEI. CDR3 in amino acids: CASSEGTSGRKIYNEQFF. In nucleotides, the CDR3 is TGTGCCAGCAGTGAGGGGACTAGCGGGAGGAAAATCTACAATGAGCAGTTCTTC.

This clone appeared once. The chain has TRBV5-6 and TRBJ1-2; D remains unclear. V gave up 2 bases and J gave up 4 bases, with 6 bases separating them. Germline V gene sequence: CDR1 SGHDT, CDR2 YYEEEE. The CDR3 is made up of 12 amino acids. CDR3 coding DNA: TGTGCCAGCAGCTTAGAGGGCTATGGCTACACCTTC. This encodes CASSLEGYGYTF.

The CDR3 nucleotides read TGTGCCAGCAGCTTAGTATTTAACGTAGCGGGGGCCTACAATGAGCAGTTCTTC. Translation: CASSLVFNVAGAYNEQFF. V and J are TRBV7-9 and TRBJ2-1; 9 bases align to TRBD2. Germline loops: CDR1 SEHNR, CDR2 FQNEAQ (reference sequence). V trimming: 1 base; J trimming: 2 bases; junction bases outside the gene matches: 9. The CDR3 contains 18 residues.

The genes are TRBV7-8 and TRBJ1-5, with D unclear. This CDR3 is built from 15 residues. Trimming removed 0 bases at V and 2 bases at J, with 8 bases between. CDR1 and CDR2 (germline): SGHVS, FQNEAQ. The CDR3 region has the DNA TGTGCCAGCAGCTTAGCAACAATGGGCAATCAGCCCCAGCATTTT. Translated, it gives CASSLATMGNQPQHF.

The genes are TRBV10-3 and TRBJ2-7; 10 bases align to TRBD1. The J segment lost 7 bases and the V segment lost 6 bases, leaving 3 bases of the junction unmatched. This CDR3 is 12 amino acids long. The germline V gene encodes CDR1 ENHRY and CDR2 SYGVKD. In nucleotides, the CDR3 is TGTGCCATCAGCGGGACAGGGGTTGAGCAGTACTTC. This gives the protein CAISGTGVEQYF.

The J gene is TRBJ2-2, the V gene TRBV30, with TRBD2 matching over 9 bases. CDR3 length: 15 amino acids. Trimming at V came to 4 bases and at J to 6 bases, leaving 9 bases not matched to a gene. Germline V lookup: CDR1 GTSNPN, CDR2 SVGIG (reference sequence). CDR3 sequence: CAWKIAGVEAGELFF. The CDR3 DNA reads TGTGCCTGGAAAATAGCGGGAGTGGAGGCCGGGGAGCTGTTTTTT. The entire variable domain, with the rest obtained from reference TRBV30 and TRBJ2-2, is as follows: SQTIHQWPATLVQPVGSPLSLECTVEGTSNPNLYWYRQAAGRGLQLLFYSVGIGQISSEVPQNLSASRPQDRQFILSSKKLLLSDSGFYLCAWKIAGVEAGELFFGEGSRLTVL.

This clone was seen only a few times. The rearrangement uses TRBV7-3 and TRBJ2-2; maybe TRBD1 (5 bases). Trimming pared 5 bases from V and 4 bases from J, leaving 14 bases between. The CDR3 totals 15 residues. Per the germline V gene, CDR1 is SGHTA and CDR2 is FQGTGA. CDR3 loop: CASSPAGRSTGELFF. The CDR3 nucleotides read TGTGCCAGCAGCCCCGCAGGGCGGAGCACCGGGGAGCTGTTTTTT.

The chain is built from TRBV7-9 and TRBJ1-5, with D possibly matching TRBD1 (6 bases). The germline V and J ends were trimmed by 5 bases and 5 bases, with 7 bases remaining between them. Germline V gene lookup returns CDR1 SEHNR and CDR2 FQNEAQ (reference sequence). This CDR3 has 12 amino acids. The CDR3 DNA sequence: TGTGCCAGCAGCGAGGGGGATCAGCCCCAGCATTTT. The encoded protein is CASSEGDQPQHF. The variable domain in full, with the rest retrieved from reference TRBV7-9 and TRBJ1-5, is DTGVSQNPRHKITKRGQNVTFRCDPISEHNRLYWYRQTLGQGPEFLTYFQNEAQLEKSRLLSDRFSAERPKGSFSTLEIQRTEQGDSAMYLCASSEGDQPQHFGDGTRLSIL.

The chain recombines TRBV7-2 with TRBJ2-7; 8 bases fit TRBD1. Germline CDR1 and CDR2: SGHTA and FQGNSA. Unmatched junction bases numbered 13, after V lost 1 base and J lost 2 bases. This CDR3 spans 18 amino acids. CDR3 nucleotides: TGTGCCAGCAGCTTAGATTGGAGGGACAGGACCGGAGCCTACGAGCAGTACTTC. It yields the protein CASSLDWRDRTGAYEQYF.

The chain is built from TRBV6-4 and TRBJ2-1, with TRBD2 as a possible D gene (5 bases). CDR1 is MRHNA, CDR2 SNTAGT, per germline. The CDR3 is 15 residues long. With 4 bases removed from V and 8 bases from J, the gap between germline ends came to 18 bases. This CDR3 is CASSAEPGSSHEQFF. Written as DNA, the CDR3 is TGTGCCAGCAGTGCCGAGCCGGGATCGAGCCATGAGCAGTTCTTC.

The gene calls are TRBV3-1 (or the pseudogene TRBV3-2) and TRBJ1-3; 8 nucleotides line up with TRBD1. CDR3 length: 19 amino acids. J was trimmed by 1 base and V by 0 bases; bases with no gene match: 11. Germline loops: CDR1 LGHDT, CDR2 YNNKEL (reference sequence). This chain's CDR3 is CASSQDSRTGTSSGNTIYF. The CDR3, as DNA: TGTGCCAGCAGCCAAGACTCGAGGACAGGGACTTCGTCTGGAAACACCATATATTTT.

The rearrangement links TRBV7-3 to TRBJ2-5; tentatively, D is TRBD2 (6 bases). The CDR3 length is 16 residues. The germline CDR1 and CDR2 sequences are SGHTA and FQGTGA. Trimming removed 2 bases from V and 3 bases from J, with 16 bases in between. CDR3 nucleotide sequence: TGTGCCAGCAGCTTACGTCCGAGCGGGTACGAAGAGACCCAGTACTTC. Translated, it gives CASSLRPSGYEETQYF.